The T cell receptor beta chain described here comes from a study of vaccination and CD4 T cells after COVID-19. Across the study: Following dose two, a median around 65 days (range 14 to 241) passed before post-vaccine samples were taken.

Note on this clonotype: Its antigen is undetermined.

Noted treatment: approximately 9-day PBMC culture with coronavirus spike peptide pools or control peptides (ViraFEST assay). The assay that was used to sequence DNA from cultured CD4+ T cells was the Oncomine TCR Beta short-read assay. Using its own MiXCR run on the PCR reads, TCRdb lists one record per CDR3 protein. The table includes roughly 13,000 distinct CDR3 sequences, 50% to 70% detected once. Germline CDR1 and CDR2: MNHEY and SVGEGT. This CDR3 is 16 amino acids long. V lost 5 bases, J lost 6 bases, and 13 bases stayed unmatched. The sequence derives from a human donor who had recovered from COVID-19. The sequences come from CD4+ T cells from blood, cultured in vitro, collected before SARS-CoV-2 vaccination. The chain couples TRBV6-2 or TRBV6-3 to TRBJ1-5; 7 bases map to TRBD1. The CDR3 protein is CASSHPGTPGGQPQHF. CDR3 nucleotides: TGTGCCAGCAGTCACCCCGGGACACCAGGGGGTCAGCCCCAGCATTTT.